These 25 T cell receptor beta chains came from one sample sequenced in a study of identical twins. Each CDR3 protein gets one entry after TCRdb re-called the 5' RACE reads with MiXCR. The sample includes roughly 280,000 distinct CDR3 sequences, roughly 9.8% seen only once; the top ten take approximately 6.5%. This sample was shared with a second study, whose subject was yellow fever vaccine responses in identical twins.

Sequenced material: CD8+ T cells sorted from blood. The receptors derive from a woman aged 18 to 35 in good health.

This clonotype has ten or more counts. The chain combines TRBV4-2 with TRBJ2-6; 7 bases align to TRBD2. The CDR3 is 16 amino acids. Trimming at V came to 0 bases and at J to 2 bases, leaving 1 base not matched to a gene. Germline assignment: CDR1 LGHNA and CDR2 YNFKEQ. The CDR3 DNA reads TGTGCCAGCAGCCAAGAGGGGGGGGCTGGGGCCAACGTCCTGACTTTC. It translates to CASSQEGGAGANVLTF.

The rearrangement uses TRBV6-2 or TRBV6-3 and TRBJ2-1; 13 bases agree with TRBD2. The CDR3 has 19 amino acids. V lost 2 bases to trimming and J lost 7 bases; unmatched junction nucleotides: 14. Germline V gene sequence: CDR1 MNHEY, CDR2 SVGEGT. CDR3 sequence: CASSYPRTTSGRAGNEQFF. The CDR3 DNA follows: TGTGCCAGCAGTTACCCAAGAACAACTAGCGGGAGGGCCGGGAATGAGCAGTTCTTC.

This clonotype was recorded a few times. The V gene is TRBV2, the J gene TRBJ1-5; no definite D call. Germline V lookup: CDR1 SNHLY, CDR2 FYNNEI. V lost 1 base and J 5 bases, leaving 24 bases between the germline ends. The CDR3 runs 19 residues. The CDR3 reads CASSEEIGGLFEPDQPQHF. DNA of the CDR3: TGTGCCAGCAGTGAAGAAATAGGCGGACTCTTCGAGCCCGATCAGCCCCAGCATTTT.

This clonotype was seen many times. The genes are TRBV4-3 and TRBJ2-1; the match to TRBD1 covers 7 bases. Germline CDR1 LGHNA, CDR2 YSLEER. With 3 bases clipped from V and 1 base from J, the junction kept 9 bases outside the gene matches. CDR3 length equals 17 residues. The CDR3 loop reads CASSQVTGAGSYNEQFF. The CDR3, as DNA: TGCGCCAGCAGCCAGGTCACAGGGGCGGGTTCCTACAATGAGCAGTTCTTC.

This clonotype has just a few counts. This chain uses TRBV5-1 with TRBJ2-2; D is perhaps TRBD2 (5 bases). This CDR3 is 15 amino acids long. Germline V lookup: CDR1 SGHRS, CDR2 YFSETQ. V lost 1 base and J lost 2, with 9 bases in between. Here the CDR3 reads CASSLWEFNTGELFF. In DNA, the CDR3 is TGCGCCAGCAGCTTGTGGGAGTTTAACACCGGGGAGCTGTTTTTT.

Ten or more counts support this clonotype. This chain's CDR3 is CASSWGGYEQYF. CDR3 DNA: TGTGCCAGCTCCTGGGGGGGCTACGAGCAGTACTTC. The V call is TRBV27, the J call TRBJ2-7; 7 bases line up with TRBD2. This CDR3 is 12 amino acids long. Germline assignment: CDR1 MNHEY and CDR2 SMNVEV (reference sequence). With V trimmed by 8 bases and J by 3 bases, 4 bases remained unmatched.

This clonotype was seen more than once but under ten times. The CDR3 sequence is CASSEGMRGEKLFF. CDR3 nucleotide sequence: TGCGCCAGCAGTGAAGGAATGAGGGGTGAAAAACTGTTTTTT. This chain uses TRBV10-2 with TRBJ1-4, with D possibly being TRBD1 (5 bases). The CDR3 loop spans 14 amino acids. V was cut by 3 bases and J by 7 bases, with 12 bases left in between. Germline CDR1 and CDR2: WSHSY and SAAADI.

This clonotype was seen ten or more times. The chain links TRBV11-2 to TRBJ2-7; no clear D. Trimming pared 4 bases from V and 3 bases from J, leaving 19 bases between. This CDR3 region has 16 residues. Germline CDR1 and CDR2: SGHAT and FQNNGV. CDR3 in DNA: TGTGCCAGCAGCTATACCGGACCCATGTCGGGCTACGAGCAGTACTTC. This codes for CASSYTGPMSGYEQYF.

This clonotype has at least ten counts. This chain links TRBV5-1 with TRBJ2-2; 11 positions match TRBD2. V trimming: 4 bases; J trimming: 7 bases; junction bases outside the gene matches: 15. The CDR3 length is 18 residues. The germline CDR1 and CDR2 sequences are SGHRS and YFSETQ. This CDR3 reads CASSLSHTGTSGFGELFF. The CDR3 DNA is TGCGCCAGCAGCCTAAGCCATACTGGGACTAGCGGCTTCGGGGAGCTGTTTTTT.

At least ten counts were recorded for this clonotype. The rearrangement joins TRBV4-3 to TRBJ2-1, with a tentative D call TRBD1 (7 bases). Trimming took 1 base from V and 9 from J, leaving 19 bases between them. In germline, CDR1 is LGHNA, CDR2 YSLEER. The CDR3 consists of 16 residues. As DNA, the CDR3 is TGCGCCAGCAGCCAAGCCTTCCAGGGGGGACGGGGTGAGCAGTTCTTC. Protein: CASSQAFQGGRGEQFF.

Many counts were recorded for this clonotype. The CDR3 nucleotides read TGCGCCAGCAGCCAAGGGACAGGGGATTATCTCTACGAGCAGTACTTC. It yields the protein CASSQGTGDYLYEQYF. The V call is TRBV4-1, the J call TRBJ2-7; 9 bases are shared with TRBD1. Germline V gene sequence: CDR1 MGHRA, CDR2 YSYEKL. This CDR3 is 16 amino acids long. V dropped 1 base and J dropped 3; count of bases not matched to a gene: 7.

This clonotype appeared a few times. J is TRBJ1-2 and V is TRBV4-3; no clear D gene. The CDR3 has 14 residues. The germline CDR1 and CDR2 sequences are LGHNA and YSLEER. V shed 0 bases and J shed 7 bases, with 12 bases lying between them. The CDR3 sequence is CASSQDGGGSGYTF. The CDR3 nucleotides read TGCGCCAGCAGCCAAGACGGCGGTGGGAGTGGCTACACCTTC.

There are a few counts of this clonotype. The rearrangement uses TRBV10-2 and TRBJ2-2; 8 bases line up with TRBD2. V gave up 7 bases and J gave up 3 bases; unmatched junction bases: 7. The CDR3 consists of 15 residues. Per the germline V gene, CDR1 is WSHSY and CDR2 is SAAADI. Here the CDR3 reads CASKIAGFDTGELFF. The CDR3 coding sequence is TGCGCCAGCAAGATAGCGGGGTTCGACACCGGGGAGCTGTTTTTT.

The table lists this clonotype with many counts. This rearrangement joins TRBV7-9 to TRBJ1-2, with D possibly being TRBD1 (5 bases). In germline, CDR1 is SEHNR, CDR2 FQNEAQ (reference sequence). V was pared by 5 bases and J by 4 bases, with 17 bases between. The CDR3 covers 15 residues. Here the CDR3 DNA reads TGTGCCAGCAGCCCAGTCGGGGCAGGGTCCTATGGCTACACCTTC. This gives the protein CASSPVGAGSYGYTF.

This chain connects TRBV10-3 to TRBJ2-7; D perhaps matches TRBD2 (7 bases). Germline V lookup: CDR1 ENHRY, CDR2 SYGVKD. V shed 5 bases and J shed 3 bases, with 17 bases lying between them. The CDR3 consists of 15 residues. In nucleotides, the CDR3 is TGTGCCATCAGTCACTCTGGGGGGGCAGTCTACGAGCAGTACTTC. This codes for CAISHSGGAVYEQYF.

This clonotype was picked up many times. The gene calls are TRBV5-6 and TRBJ2-7; either TRBD1 or TRBD2 may fit D (5 bases each). The germline CDR1 and CDR2 sequences are SGHDT and YYEEEE. The CDR3 is 14 amino acids. V lost 2 bases, J lost 3 bases, and 12 bases lay in between. The CDR3 DNA reads TGTGCCAGCAGCTTCTGGGACCGACGCTACGAGCAGTACTTC. This encodes CASSFWDRRYEQYF.

This clonotype was seen repeatedly, ten times or more. The chain combines TRBV19 with TRBJ2-1; tentatively, D is TRBD2 (7 bases). The germline V and J ends were trimmed by 2 bases and 10 bases, with 15 bases remaining between them. Germline CDR1 and CDR2: LNHDA and SQIVND (reference sequence). This CDR3 comprises 14 residues. CDR3: CASSIIGGAGEQFF. CDR3 coding DNA: TGTGCCAGTAGTATAATAGGGGGGGCAGGCGAGCAGTTCTTC.

The chain couples TRBV12-3 or TRBV12-4 to TRBJ2-7, with 9 bases fitting TRBD2. The CDR3 extends over 16 amino acids. V shed 6 bases and J 7 bases; nucleotides not matched to a gene: 16. CDR3 amino acids: CASRSPNKAGGLEQYF. The CDR3 DNA reads TGTGCCAGCAGATCTCCGAATAAAGCGGGAGGACTAGAGCAGTACTTC.

Only a few counts were recorded for this clonotype. V and J are TRBV7-9 and TRBJ1-6; D is perhaps TRBD1 (5 bases). V gave up 10 bases and J gave up 4 bases, with 20 bases separating them. The CDR3 length is 16 residues. Germline loops: CDR1 SEHNR, CDR2 FQNEAQ (reference sequence). The CDR3 DNA reads TGTGCCACCAAGAACTCGAGAGACAGATATAATTCACCCCTCCACTTT. Encoded protein: CATKNSRDRYNSPLHF.

This chain uses TRBV6-5 with TRBJ1-2; maybe TRBD1 (5 bases). This CDR3 is built from 11 residues. V gave up 6 bases and J gave up 7 bases, with 9 bases separating them. Germline V CDR1 and CDR2: MNHEY, SVGAGI. For the CDR3, the DNA is TGTGCCAGCAGCGGGGGTGGTGGCTACACCTTC. It yields the protein CASSGGGGYTF.

This clonotype was detected ten times or more. V and J are TRBV24-1 and TRBJ2-3; 11 bases line up with TRBD2. The CDR3 extends over 16 amino acids. Germline trimming cut 4 bases from V and 2 bases from J; bases unmatched to any gene: 4. Looked up from germline, CDR1 is KGHDR and CDR2 is SFDVKD. CDR3 in DNA: TGTGCCACCAGTGAACGGACTAGCGGGTACACAGATACGCAGTATTTT. Protein product: CATSERTSGYTDTQYF.

The chain employs TRBV10-3 and TRBJ2-3, with 10 bases matching TRBD2. CDR3 size: 15 residues. J was trimmed by 6 bases and V by 8 bases; bases with no gene match: 11. Germline V gene lookup returns CDR1 ENHRY and CDR2 SYGVKD. The CDR3 DNA reads as TGTGCCATCGGGGGAACTAGCGGGGAAGGGGATACGCAGTATTTT. Protein product: CAIGGTSGEGDTQYF.

This chain connects TRBV19 to TRBJ2-2; maybe TRBD2 (6 bases). Germline assignment: CDR1 LNHDA and CDR2 SQIVND (reference sequence). The CDR3 runs to 16 residues. V shed 2 bases and J shed 3 bases, with 13 bases lying between them. The CDR3 sequence: CASSITPGEDTGELFF. DNA for the CDR3: TGTGCCAGTAGTATAACCCCGGGAGAGGACACCGGGGAGCTGTTTTTT.

This clonotype showed up many times. The V gene is TRBV4-3, the J gene TRBJ2-5, with 7 bases aligning to TRBD1. V trimming: 0 bases; J trimming: 3 bases; junction bases outside the gene matches: 4. CDR3 length equals 15 residues. CDR1 and CDR2 (germline): LGHNA, YSLEER. CDR3: CASSQDLDREETQYF. In DNA, the CDR3 is TGCGCCAGCAGCCAAGATCTCGACAGGGAAGAGACCCAGTACTTC.

This clonotype was counted many times. V and J are TRBV7-9 and TRBJ1-5; D uncertain. The CDR3 covers 12 residues. V lost 4 bases and J lost 8, with 9 bases in between. Per germline, CDR1 SEHNR and CDR2 FQNEAQ (reference sequence). The CDR3 DNA sequence: TGTGCCAGCAGCTCTCGGTATGAGCCCCAGCATTTT. Its translation is CASSSRYEPQHF.